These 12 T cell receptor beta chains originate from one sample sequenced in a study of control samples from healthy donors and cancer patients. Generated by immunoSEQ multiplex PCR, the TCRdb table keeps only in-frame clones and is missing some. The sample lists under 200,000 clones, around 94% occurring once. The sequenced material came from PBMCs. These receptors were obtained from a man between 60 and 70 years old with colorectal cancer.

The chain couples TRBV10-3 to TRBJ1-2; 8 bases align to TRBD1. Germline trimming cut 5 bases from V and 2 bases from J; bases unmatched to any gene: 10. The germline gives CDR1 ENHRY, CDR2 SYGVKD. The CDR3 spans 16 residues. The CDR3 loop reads CAISTSGQGPNYGYTF. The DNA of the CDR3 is TGTGCCATCAGTACCTCCGGACAGGGCCCAAACTATGGCTACACCTTC.

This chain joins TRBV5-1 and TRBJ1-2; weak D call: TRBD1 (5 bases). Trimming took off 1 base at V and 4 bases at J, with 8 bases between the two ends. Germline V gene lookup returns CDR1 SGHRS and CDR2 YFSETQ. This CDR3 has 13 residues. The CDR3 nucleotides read TGCGCCAGCAGCTTGTCAGGGAGCTATGGCTACACCTTC. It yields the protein CASSLSGSYGYTF.

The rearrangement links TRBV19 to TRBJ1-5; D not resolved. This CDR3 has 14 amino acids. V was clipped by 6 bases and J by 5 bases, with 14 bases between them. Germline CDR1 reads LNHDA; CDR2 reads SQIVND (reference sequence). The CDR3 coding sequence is TGTGCCAGTAGGGAAGTGGGTTTACATCAGCCCCAGCATTTT. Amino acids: CASREVGLHQPQHF.

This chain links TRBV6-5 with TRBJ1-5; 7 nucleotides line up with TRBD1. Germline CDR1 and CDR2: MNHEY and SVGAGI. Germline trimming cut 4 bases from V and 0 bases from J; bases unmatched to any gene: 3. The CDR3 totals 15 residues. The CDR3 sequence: CASSFDRASNQPQHF. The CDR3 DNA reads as TGTGCCAGCAGTTTTGACAGGGCTAGCAATCAGCCCCAGCATTTT.

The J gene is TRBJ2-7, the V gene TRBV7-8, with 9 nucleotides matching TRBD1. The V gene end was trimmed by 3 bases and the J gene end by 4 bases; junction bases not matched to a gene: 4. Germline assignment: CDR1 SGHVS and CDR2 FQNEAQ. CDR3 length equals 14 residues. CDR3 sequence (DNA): TGTGCCAGCAGCTTCGGGACAGGGCTTTACGAGCAGTACTTC. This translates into CASSFGTGLYEQYF.

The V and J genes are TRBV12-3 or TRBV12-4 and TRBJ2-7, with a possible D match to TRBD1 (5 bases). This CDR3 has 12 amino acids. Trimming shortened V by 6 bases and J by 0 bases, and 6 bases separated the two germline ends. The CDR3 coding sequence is TGTGCCAGCAGGGACAACTCCTACGAGCAGTACTTC. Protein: CASRDNSYEQYF.

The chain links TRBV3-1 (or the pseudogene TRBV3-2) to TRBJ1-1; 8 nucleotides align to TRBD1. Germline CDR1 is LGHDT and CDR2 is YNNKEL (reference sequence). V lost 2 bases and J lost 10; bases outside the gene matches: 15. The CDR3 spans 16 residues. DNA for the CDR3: TGTGCCAGCAGCCAAAACCCAGGACAGGGTCTAAACCGAGCTTTCTTT. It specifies CASSQNPGQGLNRAFF.

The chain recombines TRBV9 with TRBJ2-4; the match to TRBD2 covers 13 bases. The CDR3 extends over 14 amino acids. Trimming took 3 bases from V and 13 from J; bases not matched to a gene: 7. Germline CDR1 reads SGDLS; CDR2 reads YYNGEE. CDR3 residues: CASSAGTSGVVQYF. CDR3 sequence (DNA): TGTGCCAGCAGCGCCGGGACTAGCGGGGTCGTACAGTACTTC.

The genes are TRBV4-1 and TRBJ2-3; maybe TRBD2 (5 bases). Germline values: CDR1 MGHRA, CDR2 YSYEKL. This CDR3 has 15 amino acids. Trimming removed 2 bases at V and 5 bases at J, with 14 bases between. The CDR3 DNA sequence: TGCGCCAGCAGCCAAACCGGGGTCGGGTTAGATACGCAGTATTTT. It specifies CASSQTGVGLDTQYF.

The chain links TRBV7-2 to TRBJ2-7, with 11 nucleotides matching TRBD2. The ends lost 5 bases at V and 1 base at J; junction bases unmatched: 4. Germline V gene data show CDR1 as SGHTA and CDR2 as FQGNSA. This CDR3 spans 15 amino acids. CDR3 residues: CASSTSGGASYEQYF. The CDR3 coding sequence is TGTGCCAGCAGCACTAGCGGGGGAGCTTCCTACGAGCAGTACTTC. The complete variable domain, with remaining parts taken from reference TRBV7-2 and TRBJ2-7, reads GAGVSQSPSNKVTEKGKDVELRCDPISGHTALYWYRQSLGQGLEFLIYFQGNSAPDKSGLPSDRFSAERTGGSVSTLTIQRTQQEDSAVYLCASSTSGGASYEQYFGPGTRLTVT.

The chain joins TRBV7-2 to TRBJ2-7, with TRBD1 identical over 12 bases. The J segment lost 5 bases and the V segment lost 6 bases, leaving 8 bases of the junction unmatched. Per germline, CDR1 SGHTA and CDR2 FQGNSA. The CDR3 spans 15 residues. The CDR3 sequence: CASSFVGTGGHEQYF. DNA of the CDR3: TGTGCCAGCAGTTTCGTCGGGACAGGGGGCCACGAGCAGTACTTC.

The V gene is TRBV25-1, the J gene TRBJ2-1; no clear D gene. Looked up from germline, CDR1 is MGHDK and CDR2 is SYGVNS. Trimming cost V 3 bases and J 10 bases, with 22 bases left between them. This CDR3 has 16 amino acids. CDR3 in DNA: TGTGCCAGCAGTGAGGTGGCCGGTAGGAAAGTTCGAGAGCAGTTCTTC. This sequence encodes CASSEVAGRKVREQFF.